The T cell receptor (beta chain) under discussion was sequenced for a study of T-cell reconstitution after alpha-beta-depleted transplantation in children. This sample's TCRbeta library carried unique molecular identifier barcodes. TCRdb re-derived calls from the PCR reads in MiXCR, one entry per CDR3 protein. There are 500,000 or so distinct CDR3 sequences in the sample; more than 9.5% occur only once, and around 15% lies in the top ten. Only a few counts were recorded for this clonotype. Its antigen is unidentified. Without the conserved terminal phenylalanine or tryptophan, this CDR3 likely stems from a read error. The DNA is omitted, as the CDR3 cannot be located on it reliably, and the CDR3 follows TCRdb's listing. The CDR3 is 11 amino acids long, termini counted. Germline-derived CDR1 and CDR2 are SGHVT and SQSDAQ. General study points: By about two months after transplant, alpha-beta T cells reportedly arose from several hundred graft clones that had expanded. For some patients, TCRbeta diversity was high at day 60 because of recipient T cells and thymic progenitors that survived.

Sequencing was performed on PBMCs, mostly from graft donor cells, taken 180 days after TCRalphabeta/CD19-depleted stem cell transplant. This sequence was found in a female patient aged 2-9 years who had a stem cell transplant for aplastic anemia, so the T cells may come from the graft donor. This chain joins TRBV7-4 and TRBJ2-7; the table calls TRBD1, which could not be checked here. This CDR3 reads CASSLEPGDGD.